A selection of T cell receptor beta chains follows, all from one sample in a study of T cells in Graves' hyperthyroidism and ophthalmopathy. TCRdb re-derived calls from the multiplex PCR reads in MiXCR, one entry per CDR3 protein. This table has around 690,000 distinct CDR3 sequences, 17% appearing once. Sequenced input: blood. The receptors were gathered from a man over 45 with Graves' hyperthyroidism. The CDR3 runs from the conserved cysteine through the conserved F or W. Fields, in order: J gene, clone size, V gene, CDR3 length, D gene, CDR3 DNA, CDR3 protein. The D gene is left open where the match is weak. Size is stated for part of the rows, as once, few or many counts, or as a class when the clone is expanded.

>TRBJ2-1|-|TRBV11-2|15|TRBD1
TGTGCCAGCAGCTCAGTGACAGGGGGCAGGAATGAGCAGTTCTTC
CASSSVTGGRNEQFF
>TRBJ2-3|few|TRBV29-1|15|TRBD2
TGCAGCGTTGAGGTGGCGGGAGGTCGCACAGATACGCAGTATTTT
CSVEVAGGRTDTQYF
>TRBJ2-5|few|TRBV6-6|16|-
TGTGCCAGCAGTTACTTTGCTCACAGGGCTACGGAGGCCCAGTACTTC
CASSYFAHRATEAQYF
>TRBJ2-3|many|TRBV7-2|15|TRBD2
TGTGCCAGCAGCTTACGGGAGGGCTTAGCAGATACGCAGTATTTT
CASSLREGLADTQYF
>TRBJ2-5|many|TRBV28|12|TRBD2
TGTGCCAGCAGTTCATCGGGAGGGACCCAGTACTTC
CASSSSGGTQYF
>TRBJ2-7|-|TRBV27|15|-
TGTGCCAGCAGTTTATGGGGCTGGAGCTCCTACGAGCAGTACTTC
CASSLWGWSSYEQYF
>TRBJ2-1|-|TRBV29-1|18|TRBD2
TGCAGCGTTGAAGATGGGACTAGCGGGGGACCTACCTACAATGAGCAGTTCTTC
CSVEDGTSGGPTYNEQFF
>TRBJ1-2|many|TRBV6-1|13|-
TGTGCCAGCAGTCAGCATCCTGCGGATGGCTACACCTTC
CASSQHPADGYTF
>TRBJ1-1|many|TRBV27|15|TRBD1
TGTGCCAGCAGTTTATTGGGACAGGCTGACACTGAAGCTTTCTTT
CASSLLGQADTEAFF
>TRBJ2-2|-|TRBV20-1|15|-
TGCAGTGCTCGCCCATGGACGAGGAACACCGGGGAGCTGTTTTTT
CSARPWTRNTGELFF
>TRBJ2-1|-|TRBV5-1|15|TRBD1
TGCGCCAGCAGCTTGTCGGACAGGACCTACAATGAGCAGTTCTTC
CASSLSDRTYNEQFF
>TRBJ1-5|-|TRBV20-1|14|TRBD1
TGCAGTGCCGGACAGGGGTTTCGCAATCAGCCCCAGCATTTT
CSAGQGFRNQPQHF
>TRBJ1-2|-|TRBV28|15|TRBD1
TGTGCCAGCGGTTTTGCAGGGGGCGTGAGTCTTTCCTACACCTTC
CASGFAGGVSLSYTF
>TRBJ1-1|few|TRBV19|15|TRBD1
TGTGCCAGTAGTATAGGGGGGGGACAGAACTCTGAAGCTTTCTTT
CASSIGGGQNSEAFF
>TRBJ2-3|many|TRBV11-2|14|-
TGTGCCAGCAGCTTAGATCGCCTCACAGATACGCAGTATTTT
CASSLDRLTDTQYF
>TRBJ1-4|-|TRBV27|13|-
TGTGCCAGCAGTTTATCGAGGACAGAAAAACTGTTTTTT
CASSLSRTEKLFF
>TRBJ1-6|-|TRBV10-3|14|-
TGTGCCATCAGTGGGGACGGCCATAATTCACCCCTCCACTTT
CAISGDGHNSPLHF
>TRBJ2-5|once|TRBV2|15|TRBD2
TGTGCCAGCAGTGTGGGACTAGCTGATCCGGAGACCCAGTACTTC
CASSVGLADPETQYF
>TRBJ2-2|many|TRBV20-1|15|-
TGCAGTGCTTCTGCTTTCAAGAAGAACACCGGGGAGCTGTTTTTT
CSASAFKKNTGELFF
>TRBJ2-1|-|TRBV6-5|14|-
TGTGCCAGCAGTTACGCGAGCTCCTACAATGAGCAGTTCTTC
CASSYASSYNEQFF
>TRBJ2-1|-|TRBV6-2/TRBV6-3|16|TRBD1
TGTGCCAGCAGTTCGGACAGGGGAAGCTCCTACAATGAGCAGTTCTTC
CASSSDRGSSYNEQFF
>TRBJ2-7|few|TRBV6-2/TRBV6-3|14|-
TGTGCCAGCATCGCGACAGGTCTTTCCTACGAGCAGTACTTC
CASIATGLSYEQYF
>TRBJ2-1|few|TRBV19|18|TRBD2
TGTGCCAGTAGTCTCCAACTAGCGGGATCTTACTCCTACAATGAGCAGTTCTTC
CASSLQLAGSYSYNEQFF
>TRBJ1-1|many|TRBV2|13|-
TGTGCCAGTTTCCCACAGGGTCAAACTGAAGCTTTCTTT
CASFPQGQTEAFF
>TRBJ1-3|-|TRBV20-1|17|-
TGCAGTGCTAGAGACCCCACGGGGGGGGGACGTGAAAACACCATATATTTT
CSARDPTGGGRENTIYF
>TRBJ1-1|once|TRBV7-9|14|TRBD1
TGTGCCAGCAGCTGGGACAGCCCGAACACTGAAGCTTTCTTT
CASSWDSPNTEAFF
>TRBJ2-7|many|TRBV12-3/TRBV12-4|14|TRBD1
TGTGCCAGCAGACAACAGGGGGCGCATTACGAGCAGTACTTC
CASRQQGAHYEQYF
>TRBJ2-4|-|TRBV20-1|16|TRBD2
TGCAGTGCTAGAGATACCAGAGCGGGAGGGGTTAACATTCAGTACTTC
CSARDTRAGGVNIQYF
>TRBJ2-5|-|TRBV20-1|14|TRBD2
TGCAGTGCTGGGGGGACTAGCGGGCCAGAGACCCAGTACTTC
CSAGGTSGPETQYF
>TRBJ2-5|-|TRBV10-2|13|-
TGCGCCAGCAGTGAGTCGCCGGAAGAGACCCAGTACTTC
CASSESPEETQYF
>TRBJ2-1|few|TRBV5-1|11|-
TGCGCCAGCAGAACGACGAATGAGCAGTTCTTC
CASRTTNEQFF
>TRBJ1-2|many|TRBV30|15|-
TGTGCCTGGAGCCCAGGGCTTATATCCAACTATGGCTACACCTTC
CAWSPGLISNYGYTF
>TRBJ2-1|many|TRBV2|14|-
TGTGCCAGCAGTGAAGCCTGGAGCCGGGGAGAGCAGTTCTTC
CASSEAWSRGEQFF
>TRBJ2-7|many|TRBV28|12|-
TGTGCCAGCAGTTTGCCCGGGGAGGAGCAGTACTTC
CASSLPGEEQYF
>TRBJ1-1|-|TRBV28|12|-
TGTGCCAGCCAGGACAGGAACACTGAAGCTTTCTTT
CASQDRNTEAFF
>TRBJ2-7|few|TRBV4-2|12|-
TGTGCCAGCAGCCAAGGCGCAGACGAGCAGTACTTC
CASSQGADEQYF
>TRBJ1-1|-|TRBV6-1|15|-
TGTGCCAGCAGCCAGTCGGGTGGTAAGAACACTGAAGCTTTCTTT
CASSQSGGKNTEAFF
>TRBJ1-1|many|TRBV20-1|15|-
TGCAGTGCTAAGAAGGACAGTCTTGGGAACACTGAAGCTTTCTTT
CSAKKDSLGNTEAFF
>TRBJ1-4|many|TRBV10-3|17|TRBD1
TGTGCCATCAGTGCGGGACAGGGCTTTGCAACTAATGAAAAACTGTTTTTT
CAISAGQGFATNEKLFF
>TRBJ2-7|many|TRBV24-1|13|-
TGTGCCACCAGTGCAGGGGGACTTGCGGAGCAGTACTTC
CATSAGGLAEQYF
>TRBJ1-1|-|TRBV5-1|16|TRBD1
TGCGCCAGCAGCTTGGCTAGGGGGCGTTGGAACACTGAAGCTTTCTTT
CASSLARGRWNTEAFF
>TRBJ1-2|many|TRBV27|12|-
TGTGCCAGCAGGGCGGGGACCTATGGCTACACCTTC
CASRAGTYGYTF
>TRBJ1-1|many|TRBV20-1|16|TRBD1
TGCAGTGCTAGAGCTCCTGAGGGGGCTAGGAACACTGAAGCTTTCTTT
CSARAPEGARNTEAFF
>TRBJ2-7|-|TRBV19|12|-
TGTGCCAGTCAAGGACGGTCCTACGAGCAGTACTTC
CASQGRSYEQYF
>TRBJ2-7|-|TRBV18|13|-
TGTGCCAGCACCAACGGGGGTGGGAACGAGCAGTACTTC
CASTNGGGNEQYF
>TRBJ2-1|few|TRBV18|14|TRBD1
TGTGCCAGCTCCCGCAGACAGGGCGACAATGAGCAGTTCTTC
CASSRRQGDNEQFF
>TRBJ2-7|few|TRBV4-2|14|-
TGTGCCGGCAGCCAAGTACGAGGTTTTTACGAGCAGTACTTC
CAGSQVRGFYEQYF
>TRBJ2-3|-|TRBV28|15|-
TGTGCCAGCAGTGCGATGGAGTCAGGCACAGATACGCAGTATTTT
CASSAMESGTDTQYF
>TRBJ2-7|many|TRBV2|14|-
TGTGCCAGCAGCCTGACAGACCGGTCTAGCGAGCAGTACTTC
CASSLTDRSSEQYF
>TRBJ2-1|-|TRBV28|15|-
TGTGCCAGCACATCGGGAGTAAGATGGTACAATGAGCAGTTCTTC
CASTSGVRWYNEQFF
>TRBJ2-7|many|TRBV18|14|-
TGTGCCAGCTCACCACCCATCACTACCTACGAGCAGTACTTC
CASSPPITTYEQYF